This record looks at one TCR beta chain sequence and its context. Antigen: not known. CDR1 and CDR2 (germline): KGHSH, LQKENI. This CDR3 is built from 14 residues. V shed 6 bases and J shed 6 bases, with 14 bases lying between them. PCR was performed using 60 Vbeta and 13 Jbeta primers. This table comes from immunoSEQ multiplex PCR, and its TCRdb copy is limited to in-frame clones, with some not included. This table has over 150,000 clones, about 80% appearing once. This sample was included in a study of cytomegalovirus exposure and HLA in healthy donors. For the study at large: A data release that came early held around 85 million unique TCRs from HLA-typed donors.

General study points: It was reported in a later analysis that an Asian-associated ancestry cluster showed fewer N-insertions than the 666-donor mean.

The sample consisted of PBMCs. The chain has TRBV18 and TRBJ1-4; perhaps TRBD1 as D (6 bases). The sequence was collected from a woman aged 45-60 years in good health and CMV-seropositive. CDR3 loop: CASSPSGDHEKLFF. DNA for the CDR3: TGTGCCAGCTCCCCCTCAGGGGACCATGAAAAACTGTTTTTT.